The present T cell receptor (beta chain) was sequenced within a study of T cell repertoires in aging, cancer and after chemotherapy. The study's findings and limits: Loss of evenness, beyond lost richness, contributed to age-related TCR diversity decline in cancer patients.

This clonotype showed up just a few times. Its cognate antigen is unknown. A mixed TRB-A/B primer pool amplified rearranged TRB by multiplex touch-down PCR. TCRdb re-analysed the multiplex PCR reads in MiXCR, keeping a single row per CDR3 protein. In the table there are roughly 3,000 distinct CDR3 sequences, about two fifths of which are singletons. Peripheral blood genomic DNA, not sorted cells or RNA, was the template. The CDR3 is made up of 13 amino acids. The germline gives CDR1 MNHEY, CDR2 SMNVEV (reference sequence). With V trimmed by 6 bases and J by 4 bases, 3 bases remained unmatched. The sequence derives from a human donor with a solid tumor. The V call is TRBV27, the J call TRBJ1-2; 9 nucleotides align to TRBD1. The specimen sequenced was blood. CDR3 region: CASSQTGGYGYTF. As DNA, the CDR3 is TGTGCCAGCAGCCAGACAGGGGGCTATGGCTACACCTTC.